Presented here are 26 T cell receptor beta chains from one specimen sequenced in a study of blood T cells in healthy people across ages. A second roughly 7 to 12 cycle PCR used barcoded and J-beta primers. TCRdb analysed the 5' RACE reads with MiXCR anew, one entry per CDR3 protein. The data contain about 830,000 distinct CDR3 sequences, about 62% of them seen just once; the ten biggest clones take up around 30%. Material: blood. All receptors derive from a man aged 30 to 39 in good health.

This sequence joins TRBV7-2 and TRBJ2-1; TRBD1 is a possible D gene (7 bases). The CDR3 extends over 12 amino acids. V lost 6 bases, J lost 10 bases, and 13 bases lay in between. CDR1 and CDR2 (germline): SGHTA, FQGNSA. This chain's CDR3 is CASRTQGGEQFF. The CDR3 nucleotides read TGTGCCAGCAGGACCCAGGGGGGCGAGCAGTTCTTC.

This clonotype came up a few times. The rearrangement joins TRBV10-3 to TRBJ2-7; 7 nucleotides line up with TRBD1. The tail of the sequence fits TRBJ2-5 better, so the J call may be wrong. Germline lookup yields CDR1 ENHRY and CDR2 SYGVKD. The CDR3 consists of 13 residues. CDR3: CAISESTGETQYF. CDR3 DNA: TGTGCCATCAGTGAGTCGACAGGGGAGACCCAGTACTTC.

This sequence joins TRBV20-1 and TRBJ2-7; 11 bases fit TRBD2. The CDR3 consists of 17 residues. The germline gives CDR1 DFQATT, CDR2 SNEGSKA (reference sequence). V lost 7 bases to trimming and J lost 4 bases; unmatched junction nucleotides: 18. For the CDR3, the DNA is TGCAGTGGCAGCTCGGCTAGCGGGGGGTCGGTGTGGTACGAGCAGTACTTC. This encodes CSGSSASGGSVWYEQYF.

The chain uses TRBV21-1 and TRBJ2-1. TRBV21-1 is termed a pseudogene. The CDR3 consists of 16 residues. The CDR3 region has the DNA TGTGCCAGCAGCAAAGAATCTTTCAGAGTATCTTCGTGGCAGTTCTTC. This sequence encodes CASSKESFRVSSWQFF.

V and J are TRBV6-2 or TRBV6-3 and TRBJ2-7; TRBD1 is a possible D gene (5 bases). Trimming took off 6 bases at V and 2 bases at J, with 20 bases between the two ends. The V gene's germline CDR1 is MNHEY and CDR2 SVGEGT. The CDR3 is 16 residues long. The CDR3 loop reads CASSNVLRQGTYEQYF. Here the CDR3 DNA reads TGTGCCAGCAGCAACGTCCTTCGGCAGGGAACCTACGAGCAGTACTTC.

This clonotype has a single count. This chain joins TRBV3-1 and TRBJ1-4; D might be TRBD1 (6 bases). V was trimmed by 5 bases and J by 8 bases, leaving 15 bases between them. Per the germline V gene, CDR1 is LGHDT and CDR2 is YNNKEL (reference sequence). The CDR3 consists of 14 residues. The CDR3 protein is CASSDNRGDEKLFF. In nucleotides, the CDR3 is TGTGCCAGCAGCGATAATAGGGGGGACGAAAAACTGTTTTTT.

There are a few counts of this clonotype. The chain joins TRBV3-1 to TRBJ1-2; D possibly corresponds to TRBD1 (5 bases). The CDR3 covers 20 residues. Trimming took off 0 bases at V and 2 bases at J, with 25 bases between the two ends. CDR1 is LGHDT, CDR2 YNNKEL, per germline (reference sequence). CDR3 nucleotide sequence: TGTGCCAGCAGCCAAGATGGGGGACCCTTGCGGAGGTTGGCCAACTATGGCTACACCTTC. Residues: CASSQDGGPLRRLANYGYTF.

This chain joins TRBV15 and TRBJ2-7; 7 bases map to TRBD1. The CDR3 is made up of 14 amino acids. Unmatched junction bases numbered 4, after V lost 4 bases and J lost 1 base. Germline CDR1 is LNHNV and CDR2 is YYDKDF (reference sequence). This chain's CDR3 is CATSTGTASYEQYF. DNA of the CDR3: TGTGCCACCAGCACTGGGACAGCGTCCTACGAGCAGTACTTC.

This chain joins TRBV9 and TRBJ2-3; 14 bases are shared with TRBD2. The germline V gene encodes CDR1 SGDLS and CDR2 YYNGEE. J gave up 6 bases and V 4 bases, and 7 bases lay outside the gene matches. The CDR3 has 16 residues. The CDR3 bases are TGTGCCAGCAGCCAACGGACTAGCGGGGGGTCGGATACGCAGTATTTT. Protein: CASSQRTSGGSDTQYF.

On this clonotype: This sequence may be a read error, since a much larger clone differs from it by one base. The chain employs TRBV9 and TRBJ2-4; TRBD1 matches 7 bases. The J call may be incorrect, as the DNA end agrees better with TRBJ2-7. The CDR3 is 12 amino acids. Germline V gene sequence: CDR1 SGDLS, CDR2 YYNGEE. CDR3 loop: CASSQTGVEQYF. CDR3 DNA sequence: TGTGCCAGCAGCCAAACAGGGGTCGAGCAGTACTTC.

J is TRBJ2-5 and V is TRBV10-3; no definite D call. Gene TRBJ2-7 matches the end of the DNA better, so the J call may be wrong. Germline V gene data show CDR1 as ENHRY and CDR2 as SYGVKD. The CDR3 totals 13 residues. The CDR3 coding sequence is TGTGCCATCAGTGAGGAGAGAAACGACGAGCAGTACTTC. This sequence encodes CAISEERNDEQYF.

The V call is TRBV29-1, the J call TRBJ1-5; D possibly corresponds to TRBD1 (5 bases). The V and J ends lost 6 bases and 6 bases respectively, with 18 bases between them. The CDR3 has 14 residues. Germline loops: CDR1 SQVTM, CDR2 ANQGSEA. The DNA of the CDR3 is TGCAGCGTGGTTCGGGACCCAGAATCTCAGCCCCAGCATTTT. Its protein is CSVVRDPESQPQHF.

V gene TRBV2 combines with J gene TRBJ2-1; no clear D. Trimming cost V 2 bases and J 2 bases, with 10 bases left between them. This CDR3 is 15 amino acids long. Germline V CDR1 and CDR2: SNHLY, FYNNEI. The CDR3: CASSERDNAYNEQFF. CDR3 coding DNA: TGTGCCAGCAGTGAAAGGGATAACGCCTACAATGAGCAGTTCTTC.

V is TRBV7-9 and J is TRBJ2-1; weak D call: TRBD2 (6 bases). The CDR3 totals 17 residues. Per the germline V gene, CDR1 is SEHNR and CDR2 is FQNEAQ (reference sequence). Trimming cost V 1 base and J 0 bases, with 13 bases left between them. CDR3 sequence: CASSLELAYASYNEQFF. The CDR3, as DNA: TGTGCCAGCAGCTTAGAACTAGCCTACGCCTCCTACAATGAGCAGTTCTTC.

The chain employs TRBV4-2 and TRBJ1-2; 9 bases match TRBD1. The germline V gene has CDR1 LGHNA and CDR2 YNFKEQ. The length of the CDR3 is 15 residues. V gave up 3 bases and J gave up 8 bases; unmatched junction bases: 10. The CDR3 protein is CASSQNSGTGWGYTF. CDR3 sequence (DNA): TGTGCCAGCAGCCAGAATTCCGGGACAGGGTGGGGCTACACCTTC.

V is TRBV12-3 or TRBV12-4 and J is TRBJ2-7, with TRBD1 matching 9 bases. This CDR3 is built from 14 residues. J gave up 5 bases and V 6 bases, and 8 bases lay outside the gene matches. The CDR3 here is CASRVTGGGHEQYF. For the CDR3, the DNA is TGTGCCAGCAGAGTTACAGGGGGCGGGCACGAGCAGTACTTC.

This chain joins TRBV29-1 and TRBJ2-5; 11 bases fit TRBD2. Germline trimming cut 7 bases from V and 0 bases from J; bases unmatched to any gene: 7. This CDR3 is 15 amino acids long. Germline V lookup: CDR1 SQVTM, CDR2 ANQGSEA. Written as DNA, the CDR3 is TGCAGCGCGTTACTAGCGGGGGACTACCAAGAGACCCAGTACTTC. Its translation is CSALLAGDYQETQYF.

V and J are TRBV28 and TRBJ2-5; TRBD1 matches 7 bases. The end of the DNA fits TRBJ2-7 better, so the J call may be wrong. CDR1 is MDHEN, CDR2 SYDVKM, per germline. This CDR3 is 16 amino acids long. CDR3 residues: CASSLHPGQVGLEQYF. CDR3 bases: TGTGCCAGCAGTTTACACCCAGGACAGGTCGGCCTCGAGCAGTACTTC.

This clonotype was counted between two and nine times. This chain links TRBV5-1 with TRBJ2-1, with 8 positions matching TRBD1. Germline CDR1 SGHRS, CDR2 YFSETQ. V shed 4 bases and J 4 bases; nucleotides not matched to a gene: 13. CDR3 length equals 17 residues. The CDR3 is CASSLKTGAHVYNEQFF. For the CDR3, the DNA is TGCGCCAGCAGCCTAAAGACAGGGGCCCACGTTTACAATGAGCAGTTCTTC. The full variable domain, rest sourced from reference TRBV5-1 and TRBJ2-1, is KAGVTQTPRYLIKTRGQQVTLSCSPISGHRSVSWYQQTPGQGLQFLFEYFSETQRNKGNFPGRFSGRQFSNSRSEMNVSTLELGDSALYLCASSLKTGAHVYNEQFFGPGTRLTVL.

The V and J genes are TRBV7-9 and TRBJ1-4; D is unresolved. The CDR3 covers 12 residues. V lost 5 bases, J lost 7 bases, and 8 bases lay in between. Germline CDR1 reads SEHNR; CDR2 reads FQNEAQ (reference sequence). The DNA for the CDR3 is TGTGCCAGCAGCGTTGTGGGTGAAAAACTGTTTTTT. The encoded protein is CASSVVGEKLFF.

This chain uses TRBV7-2 with TRBJ2-1; unclear D gene. V gave up 5 bases and J gave up 0 bases, with 2 bases separating them. Germline V CDR1 and CDR2: SGHTA, FQGNSA. The CDR3 has 12 amino acids. CDR3 residues: CASSISYNEQFF. DNA for the CDR3: TGTGCCAGCAGCATCTCCTACAATGAGCAGTTCTTC.

The rearrangement links TRBV2 to TRBJ2-4; D gene ambiguous. CDR1 SNHLY and CDR2 FYNNEI come from the germline V gene. This CDR3 is built from 13 residues. Trimming stripped 3 bases from V and 7 bases from J, with 10 bases between. CDR3 region: CASSDGVGNIQYF. Written as DNA, the CDR3 is TGTGCCAGCAGTGATGGGGTAGGGAACATTCAGTACTTC.

This clonotype has only a few counts. This chain links TRBV24-1 with TRBJ1-2; 9 bases are shared with TRBD1. Trimming cost V 4 bases and J 2 bases; bases outside gene matches: 7. CDR1 and CDR2 (germline): KGHDR, SFDVKD. The CDR3 covers 16 residues. The CDR3 is CATSEPGTGLNYGYTF. Written as DNA, the CDR3 is TGTGCCACCAGTGAGCCCGGGACAGGGCTAAACTATGGCTACACCTTC.

The V call is TRBV27, the J call TRBJ2-7, with 10 positions matching TRBD1. Germline CDR1 is MNHEY and CDR2 is SMNVEV (reference sequence). The length of the CDR3 is 15 residues. The V and J ends lost 6 bases and 6 bases, in that order; junction bases with no gene match: 11. CDR3 loop: CASSRSRDRGSEQYF. CDR3 coding DNA: TGTGCCAGCAGCAGATCCCGGGACAGGGGCTCCGAGCAGTACTTC.

The chain links TRBV2 to TRBJ2-1; 7 bases match TRBD1. The CDR3 runs to 16 residues. V dropped 1 base and J dropped 2; count of bases not matched to a gene: 5. Germline-derived CDR1 and CDR2 are SNHLY and FYNNEI. The chain's CDR3 is CASSEGQGWAYNEQFF. The CDR3 bases are TGTGCCAGCAGTGAAGGACAGGGATGGGCCTACAATGAGCAGTTCTTC.

This rearrangement joins TRBV4-2 to TRBJ2-5, with D possibly being TRBD2 (6 bases). Near its end, the DNA agrees better with TRBJ2-7, so the J call may be wrong. This CDR3 is built from 15 residues. Germline V gene lookup returns CDR1 LGHNA and CDR2 YNFKEQ. This CDR3 reads CASSTSGTHTYEQYF. As DNA, the CDR3 is TGTGCCAGCAGCACTTCCGGGACTCACACATACGAGCAGTACTTC.